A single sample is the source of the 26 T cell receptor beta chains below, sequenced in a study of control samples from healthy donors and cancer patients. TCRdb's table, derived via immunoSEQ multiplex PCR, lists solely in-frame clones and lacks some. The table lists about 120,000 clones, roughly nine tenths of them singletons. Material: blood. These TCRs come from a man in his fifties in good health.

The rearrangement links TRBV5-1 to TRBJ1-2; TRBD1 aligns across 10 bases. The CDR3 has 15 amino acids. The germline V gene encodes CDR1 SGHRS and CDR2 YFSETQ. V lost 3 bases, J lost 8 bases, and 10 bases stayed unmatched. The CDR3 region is CASSSQTGGGGGYTF. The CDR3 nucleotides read TGCGCCAGCAGCTCCCAGACAGGGGGCGGCGGAGGCTACACCTTC.

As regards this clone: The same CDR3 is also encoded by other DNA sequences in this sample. The CDR3 spells CASSGQAKNIQYF. The CDR3 bases are TGCGCCAGCAGTGGACAGGCCAAAAACATTCAGTACTTC. V is TRBV10-2 and J is TRBJ2-4, with D perhaps TRBD1 (5 bases). The germline V gene encodes CDR1 WSHSY and CDR2 SAAADI. The CDR3 contains 13 residues. Trimming removed 4 bases from V and 1 base from J, with 5 bases in between.

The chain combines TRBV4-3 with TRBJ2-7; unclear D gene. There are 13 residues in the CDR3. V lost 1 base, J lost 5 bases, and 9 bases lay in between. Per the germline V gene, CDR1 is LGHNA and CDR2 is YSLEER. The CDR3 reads CASSQVMGDEQYF. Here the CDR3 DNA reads TGCGCCAGCAGCCAAGTTATGGGCGACGAGCAGTACTTC.

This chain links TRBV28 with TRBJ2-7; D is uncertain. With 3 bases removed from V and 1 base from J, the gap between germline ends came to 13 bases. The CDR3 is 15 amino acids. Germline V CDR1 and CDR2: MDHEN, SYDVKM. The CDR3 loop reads CASSFKGFLSYEQYF. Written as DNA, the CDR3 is TGTGCCAGCAGTTTCAAGGGATTCCTTTCCTACGAGCAGTACTTC. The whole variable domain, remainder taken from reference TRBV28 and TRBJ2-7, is DVKVTQSSRYLVKRTGEKVFLECVQDMDHENMFWYRQDPGLGLRLIYFSYDVKMKEKGDIPEGYSVSREKKERFSLILESASTNQTSMYLCASSFKGFLSYEQYFGPGTRLTVT.

The CDR3, as DNA: TGTGCCAGCAGCTCAGGACCGAACTCTGGAAACACCATATATTTT. This sequence encodes CASSSGPNSGNTIYF. The chain is built from TRBV5-6 and TRBJ1-3; D unresolved. The germline V gene has CDR1 SGHDT and CDR2 YYEEEE. This CDR3 is built from 15 residues. Trimming stripped 3 bases from V and 0 bases from J, with 10 bases between.

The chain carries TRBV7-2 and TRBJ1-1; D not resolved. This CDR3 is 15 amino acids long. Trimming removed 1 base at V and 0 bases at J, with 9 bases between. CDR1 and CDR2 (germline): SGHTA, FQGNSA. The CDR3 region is CASSLGGFMNTEAFF. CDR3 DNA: TGTGCCAGCAGCTTAGGGGGTTTTATGAACACTGAAGCTTTCTTT.

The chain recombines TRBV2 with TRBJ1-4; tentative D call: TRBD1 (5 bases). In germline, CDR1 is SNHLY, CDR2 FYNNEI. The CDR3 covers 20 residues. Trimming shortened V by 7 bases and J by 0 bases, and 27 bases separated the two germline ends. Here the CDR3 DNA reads TGTGCCAGCACCTTTGAAATGGACACACGACGGCCGGCAACTAATGAAAAACTGTTTTTT. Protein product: CASTFEMDTRRPATNEKLFF.

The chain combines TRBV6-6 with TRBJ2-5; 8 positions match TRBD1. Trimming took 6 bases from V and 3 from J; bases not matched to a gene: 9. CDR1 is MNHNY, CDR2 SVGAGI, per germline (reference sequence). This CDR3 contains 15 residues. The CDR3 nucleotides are TGTGCCAGCAGCCGGGGGACAGGACTCGAAGAGACCCAGTACTTC. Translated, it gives CASSRGTGLEETQYF.

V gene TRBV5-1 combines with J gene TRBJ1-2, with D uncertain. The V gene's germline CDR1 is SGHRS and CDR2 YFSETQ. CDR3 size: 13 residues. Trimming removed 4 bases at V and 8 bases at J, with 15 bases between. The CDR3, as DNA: TGCGCCAGCAGCGCCCTGGGATCGGGCGGCTACACCTTC. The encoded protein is CASSALGSGGYTF.

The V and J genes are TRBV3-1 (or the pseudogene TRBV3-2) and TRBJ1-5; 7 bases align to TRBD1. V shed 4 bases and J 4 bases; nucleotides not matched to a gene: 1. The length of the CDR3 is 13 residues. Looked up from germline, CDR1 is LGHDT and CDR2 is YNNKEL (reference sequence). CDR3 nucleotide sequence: TGTGCCAGCAGCCGGGACAGTAATCAGCCCCAGCATTTT. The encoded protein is CASSRDSNQPQHF.

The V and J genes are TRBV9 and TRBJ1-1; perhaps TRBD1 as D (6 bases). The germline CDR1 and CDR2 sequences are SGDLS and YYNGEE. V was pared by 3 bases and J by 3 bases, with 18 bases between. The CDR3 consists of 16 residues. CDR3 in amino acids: CASSALGGAGDTEAFF. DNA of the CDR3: TGTGCCAGCAGCGCTCTGGGCGGGGCAGGGGACACTGAAGCTTTCTTT.

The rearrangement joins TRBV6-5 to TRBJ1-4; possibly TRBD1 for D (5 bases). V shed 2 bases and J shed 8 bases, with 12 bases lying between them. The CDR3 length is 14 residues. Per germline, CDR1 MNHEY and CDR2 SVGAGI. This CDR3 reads CASSYLQGREKLFF. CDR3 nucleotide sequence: TGTGCCAGCAGTTACCTGCAGGGAAGGGAAAAACTGTTTTTT.

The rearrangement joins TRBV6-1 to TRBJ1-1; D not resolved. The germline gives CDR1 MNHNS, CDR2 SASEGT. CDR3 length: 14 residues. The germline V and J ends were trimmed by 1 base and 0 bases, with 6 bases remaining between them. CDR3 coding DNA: TGTGCCAGCAGTGAAGGGCCCATGAACACTGAAGCTTTCTTT. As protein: CASSEGPMNTEAFF.

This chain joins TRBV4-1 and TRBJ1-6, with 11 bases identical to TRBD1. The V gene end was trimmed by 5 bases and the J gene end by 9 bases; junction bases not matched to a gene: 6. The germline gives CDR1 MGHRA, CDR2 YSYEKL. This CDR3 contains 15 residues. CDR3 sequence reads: CASSWEGTGGSPLHF. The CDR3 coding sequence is TGCGCCAGCAGCTGGGAGGGGACAGGGGGTTCACCCCTCCACTTT.

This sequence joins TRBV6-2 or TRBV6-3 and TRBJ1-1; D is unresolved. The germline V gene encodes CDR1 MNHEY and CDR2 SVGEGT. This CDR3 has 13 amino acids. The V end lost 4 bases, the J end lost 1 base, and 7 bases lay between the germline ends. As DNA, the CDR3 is TGTGCCAGCAGTTTCTGGGGGAACACTGAAGCTTTCTTT. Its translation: CASSFWGNTEAFF.

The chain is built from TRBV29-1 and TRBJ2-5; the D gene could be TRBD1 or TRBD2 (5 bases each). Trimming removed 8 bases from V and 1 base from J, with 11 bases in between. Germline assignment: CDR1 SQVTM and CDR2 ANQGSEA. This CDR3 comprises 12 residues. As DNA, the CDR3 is TGCAGCCTCTCCGGGACCCAAGAGACCCAGTACTTC. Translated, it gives CSLSGTQETQYF.

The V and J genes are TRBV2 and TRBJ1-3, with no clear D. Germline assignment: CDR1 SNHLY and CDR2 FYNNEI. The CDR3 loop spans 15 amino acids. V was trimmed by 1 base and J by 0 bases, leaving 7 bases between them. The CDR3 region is CASSEEDYSGNTIYF. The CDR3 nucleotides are TGTGCCAGCAGTGAAGAAGATTACTCTGGAAACACCATATATTTT.

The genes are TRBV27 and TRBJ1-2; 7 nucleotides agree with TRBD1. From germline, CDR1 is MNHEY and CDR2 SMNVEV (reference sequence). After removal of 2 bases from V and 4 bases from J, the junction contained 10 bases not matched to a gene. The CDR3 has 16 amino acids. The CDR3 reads CASSLGDRHEPYGYTF. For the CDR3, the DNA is TGTGCCAGCAGTTTAGGGGACAGACACGAACCCTATGGCTACACCTTC.

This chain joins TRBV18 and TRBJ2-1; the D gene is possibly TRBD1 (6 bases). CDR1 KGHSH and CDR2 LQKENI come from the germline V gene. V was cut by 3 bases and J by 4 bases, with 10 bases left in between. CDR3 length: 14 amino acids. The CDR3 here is CASSPDSAYNEQFF. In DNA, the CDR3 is TGTGCCAGCTCACCGGACAGTGCTTACAATGAGCAGTTCTTC.

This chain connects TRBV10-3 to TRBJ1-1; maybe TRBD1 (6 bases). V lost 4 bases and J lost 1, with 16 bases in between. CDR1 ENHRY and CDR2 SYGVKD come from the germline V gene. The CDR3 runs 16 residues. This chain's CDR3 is CAISGLPVQGNTEAFF. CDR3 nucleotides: TGTGCCATCAGTGGCCTACCCGTACAGGGGAACACTGAAGCTTTCTTT.

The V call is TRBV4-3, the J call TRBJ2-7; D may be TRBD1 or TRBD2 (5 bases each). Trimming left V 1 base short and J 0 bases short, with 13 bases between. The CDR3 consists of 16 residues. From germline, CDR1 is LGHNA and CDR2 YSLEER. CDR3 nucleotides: TGCGCCAGCAGCCAAGGCCTCCGGGACGGCTCCTACGAGCAGTACTTC. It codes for CASSQGLRDGSYEQYF.

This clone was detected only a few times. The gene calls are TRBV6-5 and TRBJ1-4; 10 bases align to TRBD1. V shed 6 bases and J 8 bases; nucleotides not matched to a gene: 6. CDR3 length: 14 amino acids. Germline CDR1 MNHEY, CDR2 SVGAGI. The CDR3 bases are TGTGCCAGCAGCTCCGGGACAGGGGCCGAAAAACTGTTTTTT. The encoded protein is CASSSGTGAEKLFF.

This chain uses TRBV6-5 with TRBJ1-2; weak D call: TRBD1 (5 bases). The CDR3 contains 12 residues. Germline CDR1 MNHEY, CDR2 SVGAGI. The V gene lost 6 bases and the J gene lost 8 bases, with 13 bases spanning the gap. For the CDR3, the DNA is TGTGCCAGCAGCCCCGGGACTCGCGGCTACACCTTC. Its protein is CASSPGTRGYTF.

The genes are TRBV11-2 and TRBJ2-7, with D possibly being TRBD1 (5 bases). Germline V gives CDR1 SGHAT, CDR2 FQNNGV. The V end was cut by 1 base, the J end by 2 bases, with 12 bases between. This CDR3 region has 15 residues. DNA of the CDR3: TGTGCCAGCAGCTTAGTGGGGATAGGGGCCTACGAGCAGTACTTC. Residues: CASSLVGIGAYEQYF.

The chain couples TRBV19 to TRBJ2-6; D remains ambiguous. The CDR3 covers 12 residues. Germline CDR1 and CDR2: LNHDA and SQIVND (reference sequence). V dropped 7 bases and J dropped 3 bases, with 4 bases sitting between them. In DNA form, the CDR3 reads TGTGCCAGTACTTTTGGGGCCAACGTCCTGACTTTC. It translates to CASTFGANVLTF.

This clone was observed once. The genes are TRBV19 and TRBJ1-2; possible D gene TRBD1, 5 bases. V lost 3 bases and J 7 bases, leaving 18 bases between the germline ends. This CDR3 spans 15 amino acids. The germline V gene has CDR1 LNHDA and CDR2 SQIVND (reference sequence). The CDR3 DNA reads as TGTGCCAGTAGTATCCTTGGTCCAGGGTCCTCTGGCTACACCTTC. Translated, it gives CASSILGPGSSGYTF.